These 2 T cell receptor beta chains were all obtained from the same sample, sequenced in a study of blood T cells in healthy people across ages. Together with a sample-barcoded 5' primer, a J-beta primer mix was included in a second PCR lasting roughly 6 to 12 cycles. MiXCR, run by TCRdb on the 5' RACE reads, gives a single entry per CDR3 protein. The data show approximately 600,000 distinct CDR3 sequences, under 65% seen once. The sample taken for sequencing was blood. Receptors originate from a man between 60 and 70 years old in good health.

This sequence joins TRBV2 and TRBJ1-6; D remains ambiguous. Between the trimmed V and J ends, which lost 8 bases and 0 bases, there was a span of 5 bases. Germline loops: CDR1 SNHLY, CDR2 FYNNEI. The length of the CDR3 is 13 residues. The CDR3 protein is CASHSSYNSPLHF. The CDR3 coding sequence is TGTGCCAGCCATAGCTCCTATAATTCACCCCTCCACTTT.

The chain is built from TRBV20-1 and TRBJ2-7; 9 bases are a match to TRBD1. Germline V CDR1 and CDR2: DFQATT, SNEGSKA (reference sequence). J lost 7 bases, V lost 5 bases, and 12 bases had no gene match. CDR3 length: 14 residues. DNA of the CDR3: TGCAGTGCTGCGGGACAGGGATTCTTTGGTGAGCAGTACTTC. It is translated as CSAAGQGFFGEQYF.